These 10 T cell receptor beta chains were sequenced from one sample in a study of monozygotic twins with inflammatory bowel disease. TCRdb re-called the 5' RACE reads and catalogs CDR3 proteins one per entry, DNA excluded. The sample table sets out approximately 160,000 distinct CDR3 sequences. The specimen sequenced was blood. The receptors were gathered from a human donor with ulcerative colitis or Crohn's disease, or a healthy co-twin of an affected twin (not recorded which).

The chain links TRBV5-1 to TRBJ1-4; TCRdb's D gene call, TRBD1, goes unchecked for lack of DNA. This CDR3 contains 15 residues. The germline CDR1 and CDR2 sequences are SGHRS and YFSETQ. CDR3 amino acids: CASSLQGVTNEKLFF.

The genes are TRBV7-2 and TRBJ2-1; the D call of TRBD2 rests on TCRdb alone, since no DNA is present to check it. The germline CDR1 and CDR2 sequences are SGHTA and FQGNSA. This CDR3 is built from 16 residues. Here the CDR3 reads CASSSATSGFHNEQSF. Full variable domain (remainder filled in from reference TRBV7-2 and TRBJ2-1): GAGVSQSPSNKVTEKGKDVELRCDPISGHTALYWYRQSLGQGLEFLIYFQGNSAPDKSGLPSDRFSAERTGGSVSTLTIQRTQQEDSAVYLCASSSATSGFHNEQSFGPGTRLTVL.

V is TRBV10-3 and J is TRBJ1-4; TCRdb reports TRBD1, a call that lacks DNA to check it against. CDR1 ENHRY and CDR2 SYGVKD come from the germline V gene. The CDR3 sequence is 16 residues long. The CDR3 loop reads CAISQGEGRPNEKLFF.

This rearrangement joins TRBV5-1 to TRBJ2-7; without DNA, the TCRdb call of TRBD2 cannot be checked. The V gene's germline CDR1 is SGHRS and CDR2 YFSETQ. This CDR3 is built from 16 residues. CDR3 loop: CASSLGGLVGIYEQYF.

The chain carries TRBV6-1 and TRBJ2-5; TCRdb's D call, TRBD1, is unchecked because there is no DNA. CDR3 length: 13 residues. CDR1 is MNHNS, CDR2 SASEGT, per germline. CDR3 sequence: CASRDRGRETQYF.

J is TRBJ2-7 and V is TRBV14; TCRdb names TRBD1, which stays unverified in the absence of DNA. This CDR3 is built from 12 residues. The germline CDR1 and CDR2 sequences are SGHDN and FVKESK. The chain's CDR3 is CASSIGQGEQYF. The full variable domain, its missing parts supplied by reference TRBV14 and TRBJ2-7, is EAGVTQFPSHSVIEKGQTVTLRCDPISGHDNLYWYRRVMGKEIKFLLHFVKESKQDESGMPNNRFLAERTGGTYSTLKVQPAELEDSGVYFCASSIGQGEQYFGPGTRLTVT.

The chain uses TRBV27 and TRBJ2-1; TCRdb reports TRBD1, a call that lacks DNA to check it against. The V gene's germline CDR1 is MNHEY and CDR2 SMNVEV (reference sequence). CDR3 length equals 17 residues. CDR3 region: CASSHPLRGKVWNEQFF.

CDR3 sequence reads: CASSYQGSYNEQFF. The rearrangement links TRBV5-5 to TRBJ2-1; with no DNA, the TCRdb D assignment of TRBD1 cannot be verified. The CDR3 has 14 amino acids. Germline CDR1 SGHKS, CDR2 YYEKEE (reference sequence).

Here the CDR3 reads CASSENRYEQYF. This sequence joins TRBV25-1 and TRBJ2-7. CDR1 MGHDK and CDR2 SYGVNS come from the germline V gene. This CDR3 has 12 amino acids.

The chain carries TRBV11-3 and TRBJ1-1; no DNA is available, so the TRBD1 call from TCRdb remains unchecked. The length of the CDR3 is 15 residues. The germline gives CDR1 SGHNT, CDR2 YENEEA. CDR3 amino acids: CASSSGTGGGTEAFF. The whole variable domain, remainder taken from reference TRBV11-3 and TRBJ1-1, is EAGVVQSPRYKIIEKKQPVAFWCNPISGHNTLYWYLQNLGQGPELLIRYENEEAVDDSQLPKDRFSAERLKGVDSTLKIQPAELGDSAVYLCASSSGTGGGTEAFFGQGTRLTVV.